This is a list of T cell receptor beta chains from one sample in a study of shared clonotypes between healthy human individuals. Repertoires were generated with immunoSEQ multiplex PCR, while TCRdb's copy carries only in-frame clones and drops some. There are some 2,500,000 clones in the sample; 93% occur only once, and roughly 0.39% lies in the top ten. Material for sequencing was naive CD4+ T cells from PBMCs. These receptors all come from a man younger than 30 in good health. Some clones in this sample may be carry-over from other donors' samples. Both conserved end residues are part of each CDR3. D genes are given only for firm matches. Some rows have no size entry. The others give once, few or many, or a class for an expanded clone.

d_gene,abundance,v_gene,j_gene,CDR3aa,CDR3nt
.,.,TRBV28,TRBJ1-2,CASWTQRGGYTF,TGTGCCAGCTGGACCCAAAGGGGGGGCTACACCTTC
.,.,TRBV6-6,TRBJ2-7,CASSQGPLPVGEVF,TGTGCCAGCAGCCAAGGTCCGCTACCCGTGGGAGAGGTCTTC
.,.,TRBV28,TRBJ2-3,CASSLSLTDTQYF,TGTGCCAGCAGTCTCTCGTTGACAGATACGCAGTATTTT
.,.,TRBV6-1,TRBJ2-1,CASSAGLYNEQFF,TGTGCCAGCAGTGCTGGACTGTACAATGAGCAGTTCTTC
.,.,TRBV2,TRBJ1-5,CASRGPGGNQPQHF,TGTGCCAGCAGGGGACCGGGGGGCAATCAGCCCCAGCATTTT
.,.,TRBV28,TRBJ1-1,CASSPAREAFF,TGTGCCAGCAGTCCCGCCCGAGAAGCTTTCTTT
.,.,TRBV6-1,TRBJ2-3,CASSDDGRGGDTQYF,TGTGCCAGCAGTGACGACGGGCGAGGGGGAGATACGCAGTATTTT
.,.,TRBV7-3,TRBJ2-3,CASSRGRRADTQYF,TGTGCCAGCAGCAGGGGGAGGCGGGCGGATACGCAGTATTTT
TRBD1,.,TRBV7-2,TRBJ2-5,CASSRVGTGRETQYF,TGTGCCAGCAGCCGGGTTGGGACAGGGCGAGAGACCCAGTACTTC
.,.,TRBV28,TRBJ2-1,CASMGLSGLPNEQFF,TGTGCCAGCATGGGTCTCAGCGGCCTACCCAATGAGCAGTTCTTC
.,.,TRBV28,TRBJ2-7,CASSLVRHEQYF,TGTGCCAGCAGTTTGGTGCGCCACGAGCAGTACTTC
TRBD2,once,TRBV27,TRBJ2-7,CASSSLRVSGSGWDEQYF,TGTGCCAGCAGTTCCCTAAGGGTTAGCGGGAGCGGATGGGACGAGCAGTACTTC
.,.,TRBV2,TRBJ2-3,CASSDVDWSRTDTQYF,TGTGCCAGCAGTGATGTAGACTGGAGCAGAACAGATACGCAGTATTTT
.,.,TRBV19,TRBJ1-5,CASISRGSNQPQHF,TGTGCCAGTATATCCCGGGGGAGCAATCAGCCCCAGCATTTT
.,.,TRBV19,TRBJ2-2,CASRSGSNTGELFF,TGTGCCAGTAGAAGCGGGTCGAACACCGGGGAGCTGTTTTTT
.,.,TRBV7-8,TRBJ2-7,CASSLERWAGDYEQYF,TGTGCCAGCAGCTTAGAGCGGTGGGCAGGGGACTACGAGCAGTACTTC
TRBD1,.,TRBV28,TRBJ1-2,CASKTDRGVHYGYTF,TGTGCCAGCAAAACGGACAGGGGGGTTCACTATGGCTACACCTTC
TRBD2,.,TRBV27,TRBJ2-2,CASSLGTSGANTGELFF,TGTGCCAGCAGTTTAGGGACTAGCGGCGCGAACACCGGGGAGCTGTTTTTT
.,.,TRBV2,TRBJ2-7,CASRKPRDTLDYEQYF,TGTGCCAGCAGAAAACCCCGGGACACCCTCGACTACGAGCAGTACTTC
TRBD1,.,TRBV23-1,TRBJ2-4,CASSHGPGTGQNIQYF,TGCGCCAGCAGTCACGGACCCGGGACAGGGCAGAACATTCAGTACTTC
TRBD2,.,TRBV29-1,TRBJ2-3,CSVEEGAGEDTQYF,TGCAGCGTTGAGGAAGGAGCGGGGGAAGATACGCAGTATTTT
TRBD1,once,TRBV11-2,TRBJ1-2,CASSYGQGLDGYTF,TGTGCCAGCAGCTACGGACAGGGGTTAGATGGCTACACCTTC
.,.,TRBV7-8,TRBJ1-6,CASSLAGGGYSPLHF,TGTGCCAGCAGCTTAGCTGGGGGCGGATATTCACCCCTCCACTTT
TRBD1,.,TRBV2,TRBJ1-1,CASRGQVDTEAFF,TGTGCCAGCAGGGGACAGGTCGACACTGAAGCTTTCTTT
.,.,TRBV7-9,TRBJ2-4,CASSRTGQAKNIQYF,TGTGCCAGCAGTCGAACAGGACAGGCCAAAAACATTCAGTACTTC
.,.,TRBV19,TRBJ1-2,CASTDARRDYGYTF,TGTGCCAGTACCGATGCTCGGCGCGACTATGGCTACACCTTC
TRBD2,.,TRBV27,TRBJ2-3,CASSNIAGVADTQYF,TGTGCCAGCAGCAATATAGCGGGAGTAGCAGATACGCAGTATTTT
.,.,TRBV9,TRBJ2-5,CASSVVGYSQETQYF,TGTGCCAGCAGCGTAGTCGGTTACAGTCAAGAGACCCAGTACTTC
.,.,TRBV9,TRBJ1-2,CASSVGPGPNYGYTF,TGTGCCAGCAGCGTAGGTCCCGGGCCGAACTATGGCTACACCTTC
.,.,TRBV2,TRBJ1-5,CASSDQTGNSNQPQHF,TGTGCCAGCAGTGATCAAACGGGAAATAGCAATCAGCCCCAGCATTTT
TRBD2,.,TRBV7-2,TRBJ2-7,CASSLSSLAGYEQYF,TGTGCCAGCAGCTTATCGTCACTAGCGGGCTACGAGCAGTACTTC
.,.,TRBV4-1,TRBJ2-7,CASSRMGGSYEQYF,TGCGCCAGCAGCCGCATGGGTGGTTCCTACGAGCAGTACTTC
TRBD1,.,TRBV28,TRBJ1-5,CASRRQGANQPQHF,TGTGCCAGCCGACGTCAGGGGGCGAATCAGCCCCAGCATTTT
TRBD2,.,TRBV28,TRBJ2-3,CGCGGRAEGTDTQYF,TGTGGGTGCGGCGGGAGGGCCGAAGGCACAGATACGCAGTATTTT
TRBD1,.,TRBV28,TRBJ2-4,CASNPGQGYQNIQYF,TGTGCCAGCAACCCGGGACAGGGATATCAGAACATTCAGTACTTC
.,.,TRBV28,TRBJ2-7,CASSRTARGVHEQYF,TGTGCCAGCAGTCGTACCGCGAGGGGCGTCCACGAGCAGTACTTC
.,.,TRBV2,TRBJ1-2,CASSLPIAEGYTF,TGTGCCAGCAGTCTGCCGATTGCGGAAGGCTACACCTTC
.,.,TRBV6-5,TRBJ1-2,CASSYGGGGARVGYTF,TGTGCCAGCAGTTACGGAGGGGGGGGCGCCCGGGTGGGCTACACCTTC
TRBD2,.,TRBV6-4,TRBJ2-1,CASSARLAGASSYNEQFF,TGTGCCAGCAGTGCCCGGCTAGCGGGGGCGAGCTCCTACAATGAGCAGTTCTTC
.,.,TRBV11-2,TRBJ1-4,CASSLGSAGEKLFF,TGTGCCAGCAGCTTGGGAAGCGCTGGAGAAAAACTGTTTTTT
.,.,TRBV9,TRBJ2-2,CASSVVRGANTGELFF,TGTGCCAGCAGCGTAGTCAGGGGAGCGAACACCGGGGAGCTGTTTTTT
TRBD1,few,TRBV30,TRBJ1-1,CAWGKGANTEAFF,TGTGCCTGGGGAAAGGGGGCCAACACTGAAGCTTTCTTT
.,.,TRBV6-6,TRBJ2-3,CASRRDATDTQYF,TGTGCCAGCCGCAGGGATGCCACAGATACGCAGTATTTT